The clone carrying this TCR beta chain was seen a few times. The method was immunoSEQ multiplex PCR; TCRdb's version includes in-frame clones alone and lacks a portion of them. Of 250,000 or so clones listed, around 90% were seen once; the top ten hold about 1.3%. Between the trimmed V and J ends, which lost 3 bases and 0 bases, there was a span of 10 bases. This CDR3 contains 15 residues. In germline, CDR1 is SGHRS, CDR2 YFSETQ. This entry comes from a study of blood T cell repertoires in COVID-19. This receptor was identified in a man of 80 years or more with acute or convalescent COVID-19. This chain uses TRBV5-1 with TRBJ1-5; tentatively, D is TRBD1 (6 bases). The sample comprised peripheral blood. The CDR3 bases are TGCGCCAGCAGCTCGGGACACAATAGCAATCAGCCCCAGCATTTT. It is translated as CASSSGHNSNQPQHF.